The 4 T cell receptor beta chains below were found in one sample sequenced in a study of PD-1 blockade in classical Hodgkin lymphoma. Every single patient, without exception, relapsed after autologous stem cell transplantation, and brentuximab vedotin exposure varied. Libraries were prepared by immunoSEQ multiplex PCR; TCRdb keeps only in-frame clonotypes and omits some of them. The sample lists fewer than 25,000 clones, 65% to 75% occurring once. Material: peripheral blood mononuclear cells (PBMCs), obtained at baseline. These receptors were collected from a human donor with classical Hodgkin lymphoma.

This clone appeared a single time. This chain joins TRBV19 and TRBJ2-3; no clear D gene. V lost 3 bases and J 2 bases, leaving 9 bases between the germline ends. The CDR3 runs to 14 residues. In germline, CDR1 is LNHDA, CDR2 SQIVND (reference sequence). CDR3 protein: CASSIGQTTDTQYF. DNA for the CDR3: TGTGCCAGTAGTATTGGGCAGACCACAGATACGCAGTATTTT.

The chain combines TRBV7-3 with TRBJ1-4; D perhaps matches TRBD1 (5 bases). Germline CDR1 reads SGHTA; CDR2 reads FQGTGA. This CDR3 contains 13 residues. V shed 5 bases and J shed 8 bases, with 12 bases lying between them. As DNA, the CDR3 is TGTGCCAGCAGCAAGGGGACGGGGGAAAAACTGTTTTTT. Translating it yields CASSKGTGEKLFF.

The chain carries TRBV6-4 and TRBJ2-3; 8 positions agree with TRBD2. V gave up 4 bases and J gave up 0 bases; unmatched junction bases: 0. In germline, CDR1 is MRHNA, CDR2 SNTAGT. The CDR3 has 14 residues. The CDR3 DNA sequence: TGTGCCAGCAGTGCTAGCGGGAGCACAGATACGCAGTATTTT. It translates to CASSASGSTDTQYF.

In its sample, this clone was seen a few times. The chain couples TRBV5-1 to TRBJ1-3; 7 bases are a match to TRBD1. V lost 4 bases, J lost 0 bases, and 1 base stayed unmatched. The CDR3 length is 14 residues. Germline loops: CDR1 SGHRS, CDR2 YFSETQ. The CDR3 DNA reads as TGCGCCAGCAGCCAGGGGGACTCTGGAAACACCATATATTTT. It is translated as CASSQGDSGNTIYF.